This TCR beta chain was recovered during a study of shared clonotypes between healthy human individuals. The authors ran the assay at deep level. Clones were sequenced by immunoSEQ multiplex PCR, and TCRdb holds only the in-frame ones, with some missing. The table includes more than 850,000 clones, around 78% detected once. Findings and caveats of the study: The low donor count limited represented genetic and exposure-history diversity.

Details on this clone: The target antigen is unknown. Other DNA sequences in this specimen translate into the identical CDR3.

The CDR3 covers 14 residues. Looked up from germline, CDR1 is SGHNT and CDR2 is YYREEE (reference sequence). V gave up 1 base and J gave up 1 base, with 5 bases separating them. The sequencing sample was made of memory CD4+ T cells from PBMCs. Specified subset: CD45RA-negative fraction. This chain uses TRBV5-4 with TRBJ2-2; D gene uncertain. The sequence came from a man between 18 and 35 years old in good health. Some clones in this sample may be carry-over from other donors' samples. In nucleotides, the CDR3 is TGTGCCAGCAGCTTGCGCTTGAACACCGGGGAGCTGTTTTTT. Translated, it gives CASSLRLNTGELFF. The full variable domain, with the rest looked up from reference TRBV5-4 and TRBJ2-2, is ETGVTQSPTHLIKTRGQQVTLRCSSQSGHNTVSWYQQALGQGPQFIFQYYREEENGRGNFPPRFSGLQFPNYSSELNVNALELDDSALYLCASSLRLNTGELFFGEGSRLTVL.